This T cell receptor (beta chain) is drawn from a study of memory CD8 T cells in hepatitis C reinfection. Turning to the study itself: A positive HCV RNA test after two negatives ≥60 days apart defined reinfection. Between 12 and 24 weeks after reinfection detection, late samples were drawn.

Time point in this sample: late/post reinfection, 12 to 24 weeks after detection. TCR sequencing was done directly ex vivo on sorted cells, without expansion in vitro. Donors came from people who inject drugs enrolled in HEPCO, Canada. At all three reinfection time points, viable CD3+ CD8+ CD45RO- cells from two donors served as controls. The sample holds a few counts of this clone. Sequenced by immunoSEQ multiplex PCR; TCRdb stores in-frame clones only, minus some. The table shows about 50,000 clones, with 75% to 90% occurring only once. Germline CDR1 and CDR2: MNHEY and SVGAGI. The CDR3 consists of 12 residues. V dropped 2 bases and J dropped 4 bases, with 5 bases sitting between them.

The sequence came from a man in his late teens or twenties with hepatitis C virus infection. The sequenced sample consisted of naive CD8+ T cells sorted from blood. The J gene is TRBJ1-1, the V gene TRBV6-5; the D is unclear. As DNA, the CDR3 is TGTGCCAGCAGTTACGAGGGCACTGAAGCTTTCTTT. As protein: CASSYEGTEAFF.